Each of the 7 T cell receptor beta chains below was sequenced from the same sample in a study of identical twins. TCRdb used MiXCR to reprocess the 5' RACE reads, holding one entry per CDR3 protein. The sample carries about 430,000 distinct CDR3 sequences, less than 20% recorded once. Sequenced material: naive T cells sorted from blood. Receptor source: a man aged 50 or older in good health.

The chain uses TRBV27 and TRBJ2-5; the match to TRBD2 covers 7 bases. There are 15 residues in the CDR3. V lost 6 bases, J lost 1 base, and 8 bases stayed unmatched. Germline lookup yields CDR1 MNHEY and CDR2 SMNVEV (reference sequence). This CDR3 reads CASSSPGLTQETQYF. In nucleotides, the CDR3 is TGTGCCAGCAGCTCTCCGGGACTAACCCAAGAGACCCAGTACTTC.

This clonotype occurred a few times. V and J are TRBV12-3 or TRBV12-4 and TRBJ1-5; TRBD1 matches at 7 bases. Trimming removed 3 bases from V and 0 bases from J; junction bases left unmatched: 5. The CDR3 covers 16 residues. CDR3 sequence reads: CASSFGDRASNQPQHF. The CDR3 region has the DNA TGTGCCAGCAGTTTTGGGGACAGAGCTAGCAATCAGCCCCAGCATTTT.

This clonotype was seen ten or more times. For the CDR3, the DNA is TGTGCCAGCAACCCTAATTGGGACTATTACACGGATACGCAGTATTTT. Its translation: CASNPNWDYYTDTQYF. This sequence joins TRBV27 and TRBJ2-3; 7 bases match TRBD2. In germline, CDR1 is MNHEY, CDR2 SMNVEV (reference sequence). This CDR3 has 16 residues. V gave up 7 bases and J gave up 6 bases; unmatched junction bases: 16.

J is TRBJ2-7 and V is TRBV10-2, with a weak D call TRBD2 (6 bases). The germline gives CDR1 WSHSY, CDR2 SAAADI. This CDR3 has 16 amino acids. Between the trimmed V and J ends, which lost 3 bases and 4 bases, there was a span of 19 bases. CDR3 sequence reads: CASSDLSGEIVYEQYF. CDR3 in DNA: TGCGCCAGCAGTGACCTTAGCGGAGAGATCGTTTACGAGCAGTACTTC.

This sequence joins TRBV29-1 and TRBJ2-3; D gene uncertain. CDR1 and CDR2 (germline): SQVTM, ANQGSEA. The germline V and J ends were trimmed by 7 bases and 5 bases, with 16 bases remaining between them. This CDR3 region has 13 residues. Here the CDR3 DNA reads TGCAGCGCCCTGGTTTGGGCGGTAGATACGCAGTATTTT. Its translation: CSALVWAVDTQYF.

This clonotype was seen ten or more times. The chain is built from TRBV29-1 and TRBJ1-3, with 8 bases lining up with TRBD1. With V trimmed by 7 bases and J by 0 bases, 14 bases remained unmatched. The CDR3 is 17 residues long. Germline-derived CDR1 and CDR2 are SQVTM and ANQGSEA. The CDR3 nucleotides read TGCAGCGCCGGGACAGGTCCTAATCTGAGCTCTGGAAACACCATATATTTT. It codes for CSAGTGPNLSSGNTIYF.

This clonotype showed up just a few times. This chain connects TRBV20-1 to TRBJ2-7; D unresolved. The germline V and J ends were trimmed by 6 bases and 0 bases, with 9 bases remaining between them. CDR1 and CDR2 (germline): DFQATT, SNEGSKA (reference sequence). There are 12 residues in the CDR3. In DNA form, the CDR3 reads TGCAGTGCGCGGTGGATCTCCTACGAGCAGTACTTC. As protein: CSARWISYEQYF.